These T cell receptor beta chains were read from a single sample in a study of cytomegalovirus exposure and HLA in healthy donors. Using immunoSEQ multiplex PCR, the repertoire was profiled, and TCRdb retains in-frame clones only, with some absent. The data contain 190,000 or so clones, roughly 84% of them seen just once; the ten biggest clones take up around 2.8%. Sequencing was performed on PBMCs. The receptors derive from a woman between 18 and 29 years old in good health and CMV-seropositive. Each CDR3 is given with its conserved first and last residue. The D gene is left open where the match is weak. Only part of the rows carry a size: once, few, many, or a class if the clone is expanded.

v_gene: TRBV28; abundance: once; d_gene: .; j_gene: TRBJ1-1; CDR3nt: TGTGCCACAGGACAGATTATGAACACTGAAGCTTTCTTT; CDR3aa: CATGQIMNTEAFF
v_gene: TRBV6-5; abundance: .; d_gene: TRBD1; j_gene: TRBJ1-1; CDR3nt: TGTGCCAGCAGTTACACAGGGGAAAACACTGAAGCTTTCTTT; CDR3aa: CASSYTGENTEAFF
v_gene: TRBV19; abundance: .; d_gene: .; j_gene: TRBJ2-3; CDR3nt: TGTGCCAGTAGTATAATACCGGGGACAGATACGCAGTATTTT; CDR3aa: CASSIIPGTDTQYF
v_gene: TRBV2; abundance: .; d_gene: .; j_gene: TRBJ1-5; CDR3nt: TGTGCCAGCTCAAAAGAGGAGGGCGGGAATCAGCCCCAGCATTTT; CDR3aa: CASSKEEGGNQPQHF
v_gene: TRBV6-1; abundance: .; d_gene: TRBD1; j_gene: TRBJ2-7; CDR3nt: TGTGCCAGCACTCCGACAGGGGTCGAGCAGTACTTC; CDR3aa: CASTPTGVEQYF
v_gene: TRBV2; abundance: once; d_gene: .; j_gene: TRBJ1-5; CDR3nt: TGTGCCAGCAGTGAAGCTCGGGGGCCCCAGCATTTT; CDR3aa: CASSEARGPQHF
v_gene: TRBV19; abundance: .; d_gene: .; j_gene: TRBJ1-4; CDR3nt: TGTGCCAGTAGTGGCGGACAGATCGCAACTAATGAAAAACTGTTTTTT; CDR3aa: CASSGGQIATNEKLFF
v_gene: TRBV12-5; abundance: .; d_gene: .; j_gene: TRBJ2-1; CDR3nt: TGTGCTAGTGGTGGATGGGAGGGGGACTCCTACAATGAGCAGTTCTTC; CDR3aa: CASGGWEGDSYNEQFF
v_gene: TRBV27; abundance: .; d_gene: .; j_gene: TRBJ1-6; CDR3nt: TGTGCCAGCAGTCGTAGAAATCCGGGTCAATCACCCCTCCACTTT; CDR3aa: CASSRRNPGQSPLHF
v_gene: TRBV7-3; abundance: .; d_gene: TRBD2; j_gene: TRBJ2-3; CDR3nt: TGTGCCAGCAGCCCTACAGGGGCAGCGGGAGGTGGCACAGATACGCAGTATTTT; CDR3aa: CASSPTGAAGGGTDTQYF
v_gene: TRBV6-5; abundance: many; d_gene: .; j_gene: TRBJ1-1; CDR3nt: TGTGCCAGCAGGTCCACGGTGAACACTGAAGCTTTCTTT; CDR3aa: CASRSTVNTEAFF
v_gene: TRBV2; abundance: few; d_gene: TRBD1; j_gene: TRBJ2-7; CDR3nt: TGTGCCAGCAGCGGACAGGGGTTCTACGAGCAGTACTTC; CDR3aa: CASSGQGFYEQYF
v_gene: TRBV5-1; abundance: .; d_gene: .; j_gene: TRBJ2-3; CDR3nt: TGCGCCAGCAGCTTGCAACAGGGACCAGATACGCAGTATTTT; CDR3aa: CASSLQQGPDTQYF
v_gene: TRBV6-5; abundance: .; d_gene: .; j_gene: TRBJ1-6; CDR3nt: TGTGCCAGCAGTTACGAACCAGGGCGAGGTGATTCACCCCTCCACTTT; CDR3aa: CASSYEPGRGDSPLHF
v_gene: TRBV6-6; abundance: .; d_gene: TRBD1; j_gene: TRBJ1-2; CDR3nt: TGTGCCAGCAGGACAGGACAGGGTCCCTATGGCTACACCTTC; CDR3aa: CASRTGQGPYGYTF
v_gene: TRBV11-2; abundance: .; d_gene: TRBD1; j_gene: TRBJ1-2; CDR3nt: TGTGCCAGCAGCTCACAGGGGAACTATGGCTACACCTTC; CDR3aa: CASSSQGNYGYTF
v_gene: TRBV9; abundance: .; d_gene: .; j_gene: TRBJ2-7; CDR3nt: TGTGCCAGCAGCGTAGGTTCCAGCTCCTACGAGCAGTACTTC; CDR3aa: CASSVGSSSYEQYF
v_gene: TRBV5-1; abundance: .; d_gene: TRBD1; j_gene: TRBJ1-3; CDR3nt: TGCGCCAGCAGCCCCGGGACAGGGGCATCTGGAAACACCATATATTTT; CDR3aa: CASSPGTGASGNTIYF
v_gene: TRBV7-9; abundance: .; d_gene: .; j_gene: TRBJ2-1; CDR3nt: TGTGCCAGCAGTAGAGCAGGGAACCCCTACAATGAGCAGTTCTTC; CDR3aa: CASSRAGNPYNEQFF
v_gene: TRBV28; abundance: .; d_gene: .; j_gene: TRBJ1-1; CDR3nt: TGTGCCAGCAGTTTATTAGGAGGGGCGTTCGCTGAAGCTTTCTTT; CDR3aa: CASSLLGGAFAEAFF
v_gene: TRBV4-1; abundance: .; d_gene: .; j_gene: TRBJ2-7; CDR3nt: TGCGCCAGCAGCTCCCGGACATTGAACTACGAGCAGTACTTC; CDR3aa: CASSSRTLNYEQYF
v_gene: TRBV27; abundance: .; d_gene: .; j_gene: TRBJ1-2; CDR3nt: TGTGCCAGCAGGGGGAGGGACTTCCCCGGGGGAGGCTACACCTTC; CDR3aa: CASRGRDFPGGGYTF